The present T cell receptor beta chain was sequenced within a study of cytomegalovirus exposure and HLA in healthy donors. Worth noting for this clone: The antigen remains undetermined.

The V and J ends lost 1 base and 9 bases, in that order; junction bases with no gene match: 4. The CDR3 is 16 residues long. Germline V gives CDR1 LGHNT, CDR2 FRNRAP. Findings and caveats of the study: Several of the most significant clusters appeared, in a later analysis, to be linked to common viral pathogens.

Primers: 60 Vbeta forward and 13 Jbeta reverse. Data came from immunoSEQ multiplex PCR; TCRdb stores just in-frame clones and leaves some out. The table has 300,000 or so clones, about four fifths seen once; the top ten hold approximately 2%. The sequence came from a woman in her thirties or forties in good health and CMV-seropositive. The sequencing input was PBMCs. The chain carries TRBV12-5 and TRBJ2-4; 15 nucleotides match TRBD2. CDR3 bases: TGTGCTAGTGGTTTGGGGACTAGCGGGAGGGCCAGCATTCAGTACTTC. This sequence encodes CASGLGTSGRASIQYF.